The rows below give T cell receptor beta chains drawn from one sample of a study of blood T cells in healthy people across ages. TCRdb reprocessed the 5' RACE reads via MiXCR and lists one record per CDR3 protein. The sample holds hundreds of thousands of distinct CDR3 sequences, approximately 31% seen once. The sample comprised blood. The receptors were gathered from a woman of 80 years or more in good health. CDR3s include the opening cysteine and the closing phenylalanine or tryptophan. A D gene is named only where the DNA matches it firmly. Clone size, where shown, is once, few, many, or a class for clones that have expanded.

clone_size	v_call	d_call	j_call	cdr3_nt	cdr3_aa
many	TRBV7-2	NA	TRBJ2-4	TGTGCCAGCAGCCTGGACAGAGCCAAAAACATTCAGTACTTC	CASSLDRAKNIQYF
NA	TRBV7-2	TRBD2	TRBJ2-2	TGTGCCAGCAGCTGGCGCGGGGGGGCCGTGGCCGGGGAGCTGTTTTTT	CASSWRGGAVAGELFF
many	TRBV7-9	TRBD2	TRBJ2-4	TGTGCCAGCAGCTTAAGCGGGGGATCGGACAAAAACATTCAGTACTTC	CASSLSGGSDKNIQYF
NA	TRBV20-1	TRBD2	TRBJ2-1	TGCAGTGCTCCTAACCCGAGACTAGCGGGAACAAACAATGAGCAGTTCTTC	CSAPNPRLAGTNNEQFF
NA	TRBV20-1	TRBD2	TRBJ2-3	TGCAGTGCTAGGACGGGGGGGCCCCAAGATACGCAGTATTTT	CSARTGGPQDTQYF
NA	TRBV3-1	TRBD2	TRBJ2-3	TGTGCCAGCAGCCAACCACTAGCGGGGGGGCCCAATGAGCAGTATTTT	CASSQPLAGGPNEQYF
many	TRBV11-2	TRBD1	TRBJ2-7	TGTGCCAGCAGCTTTGGGGACAGCGAGCAGTACTTC	CASSFGDSEQYF
NA	TRBV5-1	NA	TRBJ2-2	TGCGCCAGCAACGGGATAGGGGGTACCGGGGAGCTGTTTTTT	CASNGIGGTGELFF
many	TRBV27	NA	TRBJ1-2	TGTGCCAGCAGTCCTAAGGGGACGGGGGTTTACTATGGCTACACCTTC	CASSPKGTGVYYGYTF
few	TRBV5-1	NA	TRBJ2-7	TGCGCCAGCAGTAGGTGGGATAGGAACGAGCAGTACTTC	CASSRWDRNEQYF
NA	TRBV18	NA	TRBJ1-1	TGTGCCAGTGGTGACAGGAGACTAATGAACACTGAAGCTTTCTTT	CASGDRRLMNTEAFF
NA	TRBV18	NA	TRBJ2-1	TGTGCCAGCTCACCACAGATGGGTGGAAATGAGCAGTTCTTC	CASSPQMGGNEQFF
many	TRBV30	NA	TRBJ2-6	TGTGCCTGGAGTGTCGATCCCTCTGGGGCCAACGTCCTGACTTTC	CAWSVDPSGANVLTF
many	TRBV7-2	NA	TRBJ2-1	TGTGCCAGCCGCGACACCTATTACAATGAGCAGTTCTTC	CASRDTYYNEQFF
NA	TRBV5-1	TRBD1	TRBJ2-7	TGCGCCAGCAGCTTGGCAGCCGGGACAGGCGCCTACGAGCAGTACTTC	CASSLAAGTGAYEQYF
many	TRBV12-3/TRBV12-4	TRBD2	TRBJ2-3	TGTGCCAGCAGCCGTGGAGTTGGCGGGGGGGCCGTTAACACAGATACGCAGTATTTT	CASSRGVGGGAVNTDTQYF
NA	TRBV5-1	TRBD2	TRBJ2-1	TGCGCCAGCTCCCCCGAGGGACTAGCGGGAGTTGAGCAGTTCTTC	CASSPEGLAGVEQFF
many	TRBV5-1	NA	TRBJ2-7	TGCGCCAGCAGCTTGGAACCCTCACCAGTACAAGACGAGCAGTACTTC	CASSLEPSPVQDEQYF
NA	TRBV6-2/TRBV6-3	TRBD2	TRBJ2-1	TGTGCCAGCCAGGGACTAGCGGCGATTCACTACAATGAGCAGTTCTTC	CASQGLAAIHYNEQFF
many	TRBV10-3	TRBD1	TRBJ1-1	TGTGCCATCAGTCGACAGGGCGAGGACACTGAAGCTTTCTTT	CAISRQGEDTEAFF
few	TRBV5-1	NA	TRBJ2-2	TGCGCCAGCAGCCCATCGACTAGGACCGGGGAGCTGTTTTTT	CASSPSTRTGELFF
NA	TRBV4-2	NA	TRBJ2-7	TGTGCCAGCAGCCAAGCTGACGTGGGCTACGAGCAGTACTTC	CASSQADVGYEQYF
many	TRBV11-1	NA	TRBJ1-2	TGTGCCAGCAGCTCGTTGGGAGAATACGGGGAAGGTGGCTACACCTTC	CASSSLGEYGEGGYTF
NA	TRBV20-1	TRBD2	TRBJ2-7	TGCAGTGCTAGAGACGGGACTAGCGGGACCTACGAGCAGTACTTC	CSARDGTSGTYEQYF
few	TRBV10-3	TRBD1	TRBJ1-1	TGTGCCATCAGGGGACAGGGGGCTGGTGAAGCTTTCTTT	CAIRGQGAGEAFF
many	TRBV5-1	NA	TRBJ1-2	TGCGCCAGCAGCTTGGAAGCATATGGCTACACCTTC	CASSLEAYGYTF
many	TRBV20-1	NA	TRBJ1-2	TGCAGTGCTAGTTCCACAGGGAGTGTAGAGTCACGCTACACCTTC	CSASSTGSVESRYTF
many	TRBV3-1	NA	TRBJ2-6	TGTGCCAGCAGCCAAGATACGGGAAGGGTCTCTGGGGCCAACGTCCTGACTTTC	CASSQDTGRVSGANVLTF
once	TRBV4-3	NA	TRBJ1-1	TGCGCCCGCAGCCAACCGACACGGAACGGGGCTGAAGCTTTCTTT	CARSQPTRNGAEAFF
many	TRBV7-3	NA	TRBJ2-3	TGTGCCAGCAGCCCCATAGGGGGAACAGATACGCAGTATTTT	CASSPIGGTDTQYF
NA	TRBV29-1	NA	TRBJ2-6	TGCAGCGTTGAACTGGAGGACCGCTCTGGGGCCAACGTCCTGACTTTC	CSVELEDRSGANVLTF
NA	TRBV20-1	TRBD1	TRBJ2-7	TGCAGTGCACCCGGAACAGGGGTCTACGAGCAGTACTTC	CSAPGTGVYEQYF
few	TRBV11-1	NA	TRBJ1-4	TGTGCCAGCAGCTTCCCTCGGGACGGAACTAATGGAAAACTGTTTTTT	CASSFPRDGTNGKLFF
many	TRBV30	TRBD1	TRBJ1-2	TGTGCCTGGACCCCCGACAGGGGGGCTGGCTACACCTTC	CAWTPDRGAGYTF
NA	TRBV7-6	NA	TRBJ2-1	TGTGCCAGCAGCTTAGGGTTAGGGACAAGACAGAATGAGCAGTTCTTC	CASSLGLGTRQNEQFF
many	TRBV7-3	NA	TRBJ2-1	TGTGCCAGCAGCCCCGGGACCTTTAGAGGGGATGAGCAGTTCTTC	CASSPGTFRGDEQFF
many	TRBV29-1	NA	TRBJ1-2	TGCAGCGTTGAAGGGGGGAAGGAGGGTTCCATGTATGGCTACACCTTC	CSVEGGKEGSMYGYTF
NA	TRBV2	NA	TRBJ1-6	TGTGCCAGCAGTGAGGGAGTTTATAATTCACCCCTCCACTTT	CASSEGVYNSPLHF
many	TRBV20-1	NA	TRBJ2-6	TGCAGTGCTGGCCCAGACGGTTCTGGGGCCAACGTCCTGACTTTC	CSAGPDGSGANVLTF
NA	TRBV2	TRBD1	TRBJ1-6	TGTGTCAGCAGTCCCCGGGACAGGGGGAATTCACCCCCCCACTTT	CVSSPRDRGNSPPHF
many	TRBV6-5	TRBD1	TRBJ2-7	TGTGCCAGCAGTTACGGACAGGGGGACTACGAGCAGTACTTC	CASSYGQGDYEQYF
NA	TRBV10-2	NA	TRBJ2-7	TGCGCCAGCAGTGAGTCTGGACAGAGCTCCTACGAGCAGTACTTC	CASSESGQSSYEQYF
NA	TRBV7-2	NA	TRBJ1-5	TGTGCCAGCACCGAGGGAGGGTATAGCAATCAGCCCCAGCATTTT	CASTEGGYSNQPQHF
NA	TRBV20-1	TRBD1	TRBJ2-3	TGCAGTGCTCCTGGACAGGATGGTCCCACAGATACGCAGTATTTT	CSAPGQDGPTDTQYF
NA	TRBV6-1	NA	TRBJ1-6	TGTGCCAGCAGTGAAGGACAGAGTAAACCTAATAATTCACCCCTCCACTTT	CASSEGQSKPNNSPLHF
few	TRBV7-6	TRBD1	TRBJ1-6	TGTGCCAGCAGCTTAAGTCCACGGACAGGGACTTTCTCACCCCTCCACTTT	CASSLSPRTGTFSPLHF
NA	TRBV7-9	NA	TRBJ2-5	TGTGCCAGCAGCAGGGACGGGGAGCAGTACTTC	CASSRDGEQYF
many	TRBV4-3	NA	TRBJ1-5	TGCGCCAGCAGCCAAGATACCGGGGCGCACCAGCCCCAGCATTTT	CASSQDTGAHQPQHF
NA	TRBV12-3/TRBV12-4	NA	TRBJ2-5	TGTGCCAGCAGCGCCCAGGGGGGAATTGAGACCCAGTACTTC	CASSAQGGIETQYF
few	TRBV5-1	NA	TRBJ1-4	TGCGCCAGCCGATTTAGACGGGATCCAACTAATGAAAAACTGTTTTTT	CASRFRRDPTNEKLFF
NA	TRBV7-9	TRBD2	TRBJ2-1	TGTGCCAGCAGCTTCACTCTCCTAGCGGGGGATTACAATGAGCAGTTCTTC	CASSFTLLAGDYNEQFF
many	TRBV9	TRBD1	TRBJ2-3	TGTGCCAGCAGCGTAGGCGGACAGGGTACAGATACGCAGTATTTT	CASSVGGQGTDTQYF